Following are 5 T cell receptor beta chains from one sample sequenced in a study of cytomegalovirus exposure and HLA in healthy donors. PCR primers comprised 60 Vbeta and 13 Jbeta primers. Profiling relied on immunoSEQ multiplex PCR, and the TCRdb table lists in-frame clones only, not all of them. The repertoire holds some 130,000 clones, more than 75% seen once, with around 3.1% in the top ten. The specimen sequenced was PBMCs. The receptor set was obtained from a female donor in good health and CMV-seronegative.

This clone was recorded only once. The chain carries TRBV7-7 and TRBJ2-5; 7 nucleotides align to TRBD2. The CDR3 has 14 amino acids. CDR1 and CDR2 (germline): SSHAT, FNYEAQ (reference sequence). DNA of the CDR3: TGTGCTAGCGGACCATCGGGGGGTCGGGAGACCCAGTACTTC. Translating gives CASGPSGGRETQYF.

V is TRBV6-5 and J is TRBJ2-7; 12 bases match TRBD2. The CDR3 totals 16 residues. Germline lookup yields CDR1 MNHEY and CDR2 SVGAGI. Unmatched junction bases numbered 10, after V lost 4 bases and J lost 6 bases. CDR3 in DNA: TGTGCCAGCAGTTTCATCGGGGGACTAGCGGGTAGCGAGCAGTACTTC. This translates into CASSFIGGLAGSEQYF.

The CDR3 coding sequence is TGTGCCAGCAGCCCTTTAGCGGGAGGAGAGCAGTACTTC. It specifies CASSPLAGGEQYF. The genes are TRBV7-6 and TRBJ2-7; 10 bases line up with TRBD2. CDR3 length: 13 residues. Germline V lookup: CDR1 SGHVS, CDR2 FNYEAQ. Losses at the gene ends were 5 bases for V and 7 bases for J; bases not matched to a gene: 5.

This rearrangement joins TRBV7-6 to TRBJ2-6; 7 bases map to TRBD1. Germline assignment: CDR1 SGHVS and CDR2 FNYEAQ. The CDR3 has 17 amino acids. V shed 5 bases, J shed 4 bases, and the junction held 11 bases outside the gene matches. CDR3 DNA: TGTGCCAGCAGCGCCCGGACAGGACCCTCGGGGGCCAACGTCCTGACTTTC. This codes for CASSARTGPSGANVLTF.

The CDR3 sequence is CASRFRERQGTSGREENIQYF. In DNA form, the CDR3 reads TGTGCAAGTCGCTTCCGGGAGAGGCAGGGGACTAGCGGGAGAGAGGAAAACATTCAGTACTTC. The J gene is TRBJ2-4, the V gene TRBV12-2; the table's TRBD2 call for D was not verified on the DNA. TRBV12-2 is reported as a pseudogene. This CDR3 comprises 21 residues.